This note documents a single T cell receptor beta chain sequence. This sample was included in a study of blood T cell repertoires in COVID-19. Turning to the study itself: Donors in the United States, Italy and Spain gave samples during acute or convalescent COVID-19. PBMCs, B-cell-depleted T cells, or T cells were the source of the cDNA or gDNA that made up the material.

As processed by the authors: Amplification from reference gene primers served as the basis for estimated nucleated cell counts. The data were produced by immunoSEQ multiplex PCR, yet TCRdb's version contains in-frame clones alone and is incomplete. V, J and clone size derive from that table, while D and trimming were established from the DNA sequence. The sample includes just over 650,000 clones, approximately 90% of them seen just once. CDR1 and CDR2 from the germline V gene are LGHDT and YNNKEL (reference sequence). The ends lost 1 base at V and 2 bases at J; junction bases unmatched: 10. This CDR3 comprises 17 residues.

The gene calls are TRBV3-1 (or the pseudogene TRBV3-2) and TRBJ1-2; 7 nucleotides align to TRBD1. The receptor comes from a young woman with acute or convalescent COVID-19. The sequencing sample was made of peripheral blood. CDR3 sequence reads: CASSQVGKGGMNYGYTF. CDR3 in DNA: TGTGCCAGCAGCCAAGTGGGGAAAGGGGGCATGAACTATGGCTACACCTTC.